This T cell receptor (beta chain) was retrieved from a study of blood T cell repertoires in COVID-19. Assay used: immunoSEQ multiplex PCR; TCRdb lists only in-frame clones, some missing. The sample shows approximately 100,000 clones, less than 90% of them seen only once. Sequencing was carried out using peripheral blood. The clonotype was recovered from a human donor in a cohort sampled during active COVID-19.

The CDR3 DNA reads as TGTGCCAGCAGCCCGCCGGGACTAGCGGATTACAATGAGCAGTTCTTC. Translation: CASSPPGLADYNEQFF. V gene TRBV3-1 (or the pseudogene TRBV3-2) combines with J gene TRBJ2-1, with TRBD2 matching over 11 bases. The length of the CDR3 is 16 residues. In germline, CDR1 is LGHDT, CDR2 YNNKEL (reference sequence). After removal of 4 bases from V and 4 bases from J, the junction contained 6 bases not matched to a gene.